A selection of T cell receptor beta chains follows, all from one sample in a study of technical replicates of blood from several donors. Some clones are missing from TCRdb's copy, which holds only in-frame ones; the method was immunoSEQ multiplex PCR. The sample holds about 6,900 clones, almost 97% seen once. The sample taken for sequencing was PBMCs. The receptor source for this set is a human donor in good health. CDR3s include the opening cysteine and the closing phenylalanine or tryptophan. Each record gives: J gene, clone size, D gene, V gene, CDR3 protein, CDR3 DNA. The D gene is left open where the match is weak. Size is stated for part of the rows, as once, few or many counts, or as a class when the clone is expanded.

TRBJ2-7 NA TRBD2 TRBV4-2 CASSQEASGFSYEQYF TGTGCCAGCAGCCAAGAGGCTAGCGGGTTCTCCTACGAGCAGTACTTC
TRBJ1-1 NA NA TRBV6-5 CASSLRARDTEAFF TGTGCCAGCAGTTTGAGGGCCCGGGATACTGAAGCTTTCTTT
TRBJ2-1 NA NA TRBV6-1 CASQAVDEQFF TGTGCCAGCCAGGCTGTCGATGAGCAGTTCTTC
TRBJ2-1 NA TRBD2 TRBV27 CASSLTLAGESEQFF TGTGCCAGCAGTTTAACGCTAGCGGGAGAATCTGAGCAGTTCTTC
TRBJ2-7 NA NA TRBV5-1 CASSFDRSSDEQYF TGCGCCAGCAGCTTTGACAGGTCGTCCGACGAGCAGTACTTC
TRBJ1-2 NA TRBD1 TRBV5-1 CASSPGGTGSDGYTF TGCGCCAGCAGCCCGGGGGGGACAGGGTCCGATGGCTACACCTTC
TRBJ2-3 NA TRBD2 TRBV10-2 CASSELSGRAGTDTQYF TGCGCCAGCAGTGAGTTAAGCGGGAGGGCCGGTACAGATACGCAGTATTTT
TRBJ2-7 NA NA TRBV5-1 CASSPGTYEQYF TGCGCCAGCAGCCCCGGGACCTACGAGCAGTACTTC
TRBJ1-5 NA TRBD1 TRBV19 CASSLIQGAGQPQHF TGTGCCAGTAGTTTGATACAGGGGGCCGGTCAGCCCCAGCATTTT
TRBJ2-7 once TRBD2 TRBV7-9 CASSLGTSREGSYEQYF TGTGCCAGCAGCTTAGGGACTAGCCGTGAGGGCTCCTACGAGCAGTACTTC
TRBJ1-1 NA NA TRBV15 CATSRDLVTGSINTEAFF TGTGCCACCAGCAGAGATTTGGTAACAGGGTCTATAAACACTGAAGCTTTCTTT
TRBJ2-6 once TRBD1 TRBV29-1 CSVEGTGGIPGANVLTF TGCAGCGTTGAAGGGACAGGGGGTATTCCTGGGGCCAACGTCCTGACTTTC
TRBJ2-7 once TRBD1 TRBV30 CAWSVSRTGISYEQYF TGTGCCTGGAGTGTAAGTCGGACAGGGATTTCCTACGAGCAGTACTTC
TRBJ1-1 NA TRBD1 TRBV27 CASSSHRGPEAFF TGTGCCAGCAGTTCACACAGGGGACCTGAAGCTTTCTTT
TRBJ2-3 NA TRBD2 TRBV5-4 CASSPGLAGGTRVNTDTQYF TGTGCCAGCAGCCCAGGACTAGCGGGAGGCACCAGAGTTAACACAGATACGCAGTATTTT